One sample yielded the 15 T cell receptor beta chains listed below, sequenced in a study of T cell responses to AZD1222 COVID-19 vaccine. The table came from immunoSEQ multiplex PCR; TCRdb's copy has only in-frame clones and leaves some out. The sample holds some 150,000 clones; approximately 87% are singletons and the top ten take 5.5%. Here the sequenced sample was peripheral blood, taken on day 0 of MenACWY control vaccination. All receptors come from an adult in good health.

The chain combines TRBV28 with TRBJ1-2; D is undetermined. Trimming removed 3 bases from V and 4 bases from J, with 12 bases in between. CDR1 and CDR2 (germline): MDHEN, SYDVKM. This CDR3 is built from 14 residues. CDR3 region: CASSLLQIGYGYTF. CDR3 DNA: TGTGCCAGCAGTTTGTTACAGATCGGCTATGGCTACACCTTC.

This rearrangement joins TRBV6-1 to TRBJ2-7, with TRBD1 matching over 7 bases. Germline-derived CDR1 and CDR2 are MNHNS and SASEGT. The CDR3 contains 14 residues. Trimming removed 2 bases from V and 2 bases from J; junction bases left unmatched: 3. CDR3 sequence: CASSELGQTYEQYV. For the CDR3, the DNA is TGTGCCAGCAGTGAATTGGGACAGACCTACGAGCAGTACGTC.

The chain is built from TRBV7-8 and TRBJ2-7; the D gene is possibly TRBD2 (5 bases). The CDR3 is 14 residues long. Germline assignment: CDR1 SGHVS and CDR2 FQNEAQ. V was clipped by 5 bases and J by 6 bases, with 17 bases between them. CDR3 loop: CASSAQLGSPEQYV. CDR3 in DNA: TGTGCCAGCAGCGCTCAACTAGGATCCCCCGAGCAGTACGTC.

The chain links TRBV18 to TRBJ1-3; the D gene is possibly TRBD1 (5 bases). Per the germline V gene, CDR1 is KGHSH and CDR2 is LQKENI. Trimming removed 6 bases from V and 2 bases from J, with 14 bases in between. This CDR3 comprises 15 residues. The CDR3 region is CASSRQSEAGNTIYF. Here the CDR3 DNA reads TGTGCCAGCTCCCGACAGTCTGAAGCTGGAAACACCATATATTTT.

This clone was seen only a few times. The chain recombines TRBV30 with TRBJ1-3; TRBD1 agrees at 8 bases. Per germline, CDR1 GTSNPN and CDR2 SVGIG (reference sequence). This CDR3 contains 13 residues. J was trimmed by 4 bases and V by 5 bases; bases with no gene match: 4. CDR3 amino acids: CAWGRDRGNTIYF. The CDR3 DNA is TGTGCCTGGGGCCGGGACAGGGGAAACACCATATATTTT. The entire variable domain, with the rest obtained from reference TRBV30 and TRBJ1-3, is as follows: SQTIHQWPATLVQPVGSPLSLECTVEGTSNPNLYWYRQAAGRGLQLLFYSVGIGQISSEVPQNLSASRPQDRQFILSSKKLLLSDSGFYLCAWGRDRGNTIYFGEGSWLTVV.

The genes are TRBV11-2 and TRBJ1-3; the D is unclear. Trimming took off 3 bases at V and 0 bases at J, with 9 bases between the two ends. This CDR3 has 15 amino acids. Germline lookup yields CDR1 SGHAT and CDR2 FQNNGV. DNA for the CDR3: TGTGCCAGCAGCTTGGGTCTCCTCTCTGGAAACACCATATATTTT. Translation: CASSLGLLSGNTIYF.

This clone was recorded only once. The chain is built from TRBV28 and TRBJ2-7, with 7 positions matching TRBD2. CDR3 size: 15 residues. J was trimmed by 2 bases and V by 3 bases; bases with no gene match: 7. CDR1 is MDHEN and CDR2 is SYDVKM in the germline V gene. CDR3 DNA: TGTGCCAGCAGTTTTGGAGCGGGGTCCGCCTACGAGCAGTACGTC. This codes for CASSFGAGSAYEQYV.

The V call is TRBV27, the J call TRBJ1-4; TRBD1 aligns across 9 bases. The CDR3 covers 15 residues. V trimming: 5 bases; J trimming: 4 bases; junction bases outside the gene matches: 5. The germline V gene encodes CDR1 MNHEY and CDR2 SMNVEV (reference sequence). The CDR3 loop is CASSTTDRGNEKLFF. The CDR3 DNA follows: TGTGCCAGCAGTACCACGGACAGGGGTAATGAAAAACTGTTTTTT.

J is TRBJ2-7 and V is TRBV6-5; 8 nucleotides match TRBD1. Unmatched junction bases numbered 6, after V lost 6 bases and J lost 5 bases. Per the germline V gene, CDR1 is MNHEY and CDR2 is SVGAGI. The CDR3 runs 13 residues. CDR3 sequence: CASRTTGVNEQYF. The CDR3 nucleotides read TGTGCCAGCAGAACGACAGGGGTCAACGAGCAGTACTTC.

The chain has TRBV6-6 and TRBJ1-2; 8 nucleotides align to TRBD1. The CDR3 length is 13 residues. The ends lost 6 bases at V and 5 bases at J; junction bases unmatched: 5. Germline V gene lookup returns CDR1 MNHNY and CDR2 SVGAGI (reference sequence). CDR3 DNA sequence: TGTGCCAGCAGCCCGGACAGGGATTATGGCTACACCTTC. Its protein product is CASSPDRDYGYTF.

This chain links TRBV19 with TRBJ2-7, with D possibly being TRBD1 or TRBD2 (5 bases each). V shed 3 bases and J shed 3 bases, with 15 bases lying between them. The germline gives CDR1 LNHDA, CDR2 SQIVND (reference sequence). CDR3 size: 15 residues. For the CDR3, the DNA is TGTGCCAGTAGTATTGGGGGATGGCAGAACTACGAGCAGTACTTC. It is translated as CASSIGGWQNYEQYF.

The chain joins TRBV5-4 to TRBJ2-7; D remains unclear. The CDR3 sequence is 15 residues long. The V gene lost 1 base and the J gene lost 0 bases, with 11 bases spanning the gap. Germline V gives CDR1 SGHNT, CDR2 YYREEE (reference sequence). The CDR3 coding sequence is TGTGCCAGCAGCTTGTATAGCAGGAGCTCCTACGAGCAGTACTTC. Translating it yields CASSLYSRSSYEQYF.

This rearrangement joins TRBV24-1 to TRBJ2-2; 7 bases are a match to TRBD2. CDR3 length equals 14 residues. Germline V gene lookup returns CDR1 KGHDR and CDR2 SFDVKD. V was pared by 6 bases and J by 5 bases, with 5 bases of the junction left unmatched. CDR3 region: CATSNEGGTGELFF. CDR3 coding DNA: TGTGCCACCAGTAACGAGGGAGGGACCGGGGAGCTGTTTTTT.

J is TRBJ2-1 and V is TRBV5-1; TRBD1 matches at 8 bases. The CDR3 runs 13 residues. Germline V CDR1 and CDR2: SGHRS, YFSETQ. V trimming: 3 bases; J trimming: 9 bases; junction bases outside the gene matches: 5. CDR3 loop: CASSYRDRTEQFF. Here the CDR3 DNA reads TGCGCCAGCAGCTATCGGGACAGGACTGAGCAGTTCTTC.

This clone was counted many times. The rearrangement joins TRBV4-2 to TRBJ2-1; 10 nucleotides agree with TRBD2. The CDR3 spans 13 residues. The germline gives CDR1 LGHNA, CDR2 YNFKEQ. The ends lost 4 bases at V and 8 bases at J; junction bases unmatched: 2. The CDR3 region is CASSPGLAHEQFF. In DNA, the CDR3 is TGTGCCAGCAGCCCGGGACTAGCGCATGAGCAGTTCTTC.